This TCR beta chain comes out of a study of T cells in Graves' hyperthyroidism and ophthalmopathy. Whole-study findings and limits: With a median lead of approximately 6.4 months before onset, the model predicted ophthalmopathy.

This clonotype was counted ten times or more. Its antigen is as yet unknown. Patients aged 18 to 65 had newly diagnosed hyperthyroidism of under 2 months' duration. Blood was drawn at first hyperthyroidism diagnosis, before any ophthalmopathy symptoms. Template material for amplifying TCR beta CDR3 regions consisted of RNA transcripts. Researchers ran a first-round RT-PCR on the TCR CDR3 using the HTBI primer set. TCRdb re-called the multiplex PCR reads through MiXCR, storing one row per CDR3 protein. In the table there are around 700,000 distinct CDR3 sequences, about 19% of which are singletons. Trimming removed 10 bases from V and 1 base from J, with 13 bases in between. This CDR3 spans 13 amino acids.

The V call is TRBV12-3 or TRBV12-4, the J call TRBJ1-1; tentative D call: TRBD1 (5 bases). Material: blood. The receptor comes from a woman between 45 and 60 years old with Graves' hyperthyroidism that later progressed to Graves' ophthalmopathy. CDR3 sequence: CANQIRGNTEAFF. In DNA form, the CDR3 reads TGTGCCAACCAAATTAGGGGGAACACTGAAGCTTTCTTT.